Given below is one T cell receptor (beta chain) in context. Clones were sequenced by immunoSEQ multiplex PCR, and TCRdb holds only the in-frame ones, with some missing. The table shows roughly 250,000 clones, with 91% occurring only once. The CDR3 loop spans 15 amino acids. After removal of 5 bases from V and 1 base from J, the junction contained 6 bases not matched to a gene. Germline V CDR1 and CDR2: SGHTA, FQGNSA. The sample comes from a study of blood T cell repertoires in COVID-19. Study at large: Both acute and convalescent COVID-19 samples were obtained from the United States, Italy and Spain. From T cells, B-cell-depleted T cells, or PBMCs came the material, which was cDNA or gDNA.

The chain joins TRBV7-2 to TRBJ1-1; 8 nucleotides align to TRBD1. Sequencing was carried out using PBMCs or T cells enriched from blood (not recorded which). This clonotype was obtained from a human donor in a cohort exposed to, infected with or recovered from COVID-19 (not recorded which). The donor label of this sample is uncertain. This chain's CDR3 is CASSPDGQGNTEAFF. The CDR3 nucleotides read TGTGCCAGCAGCCCGGACGGACAGGGGAACACTGAAGCTTTCTTT.